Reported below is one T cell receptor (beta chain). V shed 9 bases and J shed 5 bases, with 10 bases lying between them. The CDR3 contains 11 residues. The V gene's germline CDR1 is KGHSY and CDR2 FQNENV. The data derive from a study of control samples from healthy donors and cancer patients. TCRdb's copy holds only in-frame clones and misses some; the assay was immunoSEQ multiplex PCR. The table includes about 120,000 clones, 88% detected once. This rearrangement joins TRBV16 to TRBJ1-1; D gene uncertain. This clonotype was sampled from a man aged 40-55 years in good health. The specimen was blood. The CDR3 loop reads CASYAGTEAFF. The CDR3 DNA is TGTGCCAGTTATGCGGGAACTGAAGCTTTCTTT.